These 24 T cell receptor beta chains were all obtained from the same sample, sequenced in a study of T cell repertoires in aging, cancer and after chemotherapy. The template was genomic DNA from peripheral blood, not RNA. Multiplex touch-down PCR with TRB-A/B primers amplified rearranged V-D-J TRB sequences. TCRdb re-analysed the multiplex PCR reads in MiXCR, keeping a single row per CDR3 protein. In the table there are about 2,000 distinct CDR3 sequences, 30% to 40% of which are singletons. The specimen sequenced was blood. The receptors shown here come from a human donor in good health.

This clonotype was detected a few times. The V and J genes are TRBV27 and TRBJ2-7; 8 bases fit TRBD1. CDR3 length: 16 residues. CDR1 and CDR2 from the germline V gene are MNHEY and SMNVEV (reference sequence). The V and J ends lost 5 bases and 2 bases, in that order; junction bases with no gene match: 11. The CDR3 loop reads CASSGSTTGETYEQYF. CDR3 sequence (DNA): TGTGCCAGCAGTGGGAGCACGACAGGGGAGACCTACGAGCAGTACTTC.

Only a few counts were recorded for this clonotype. The chain couples TRBV27 to TRBJ2-1, with D perhaps matching TRBD1 (6 bases). The V end was cut by 3 bases, the J end by 7 bases, with 22 bases between. The CDR3 covers 17 residues. In germline, CDR1 is MNHEY, CDR2 SMNVEV (reference sequence). CDR3 DNA sequence: TGTGCCAGCAGTTTGCAAAGAACAGGGTCGGAGTTAAATGAGCAGTTCTTC. Its translation: CASSLQRTGSELNEQFF.

This clonotype qualifies as medium-sized (0.01 to 0.1%). The rearrangement joins TRBV30 to TRBJ2-1; D remains unclear. With 2 bases removed from V and 6 bases from J, the gap between germline ends came to 8 bases. The CDR3 runs 12 residues. CDR1 is GTSNPN and CDR2 is SVGIG in the germline V gene (reference sequence). This chain's CDR3 is CAWSQVGNEQFF. The CDR3 region has the DNA TGTGCCTGGAGTCAAGTCGGCAATGAGCAGTTCTTC.

The CDR3 reads CASSLGPNYGYTF. In DNA form, the CDR3 reads TGTGCCAGCAGTTTGGGACCGAACTATGGCTACACCTTC. The chain employs TRBV27 and TRBJ1-2; weak D call: TRBD1 (5 bases). The CDR3 contains 13 residues. Germline lookup yields CDR1 MNHEY and CDR2 SMNVEV (reference sequence). Trimming left V 3 bases short and J 2 bases short, with 7 bases between.

The chain couples TRBV7-9 to TRBJ1-5; D unresolved. Trimming took 5 bases from V and 7 from J, leaving 18 bases between them. The CDR3 totals 15 residues. Per the germline V gene, CDR1 is SEHNR and CDR2 is FQNEAQ (reference sequence). CDR3 sequence reads: CASSPRPEGRQPQHF. In nucleotides, the CDR3 is TGTGCCAGCAGCCCCAGGCCCGAGGGAAGGCAGCCCCAGCATTTT.

The chain employs TRBV6-1 and TRBJ2-5; 8 nucleotides agree with TRBD2. The CDR3 contains 13 residues. Germline V gives CDR1 MNHNS, CDR2 SASEGT. The V and J ends lost 7 bases and 9 bases, in that order; junction bases with no gene match: 10. DNA of the CDR3: TGTGCCAGCACCGCAACGCGGGGGGAGCCCCAGTACTTC. Translating it yields CASTATRGEPQYF.

The CDR3 sequence is CASSHTREATEKLFF. The CDR3 DNA sequence: TGTGCCAGCAGTCATACACGGGAGGCGACTGAAAAACTGTTTTTT. The J gene is TRBJ1-4, the V gene TRBV7-9; D is unresolved. Germline loops: CDR1 SEHNR, CDR2 FQNEAQ (reference sequence). This CDR3 contains 15 residues. The V gene lost 6 bases and the J gene lost 7 bases, with 18 bases spanning the gap. Supplemented by reference TRBV7-9 and TRBJ1-4, the full variable domain reads DTGVSQNPRHKITKRGQNVTFRCDPISEHNRLYWYRQTLGQGPEFLTYFQNEAQLEKSRLLSDRFSAERPKGSFSTLEIQRTEQGDSAMYLCASSHTREATEKLFFGSGTQLSVL.

The V call is TRBV4-3, the J call TRBJ2-3; 7 bases are a match to TRBD2. The CDR3 is 15 amino acids. Per germline, CDR1 LGHNA and CDR2 YSLEER. Trimming cost V 4 bases and J 4 bases; bases outside gene matches: 8. The CDR3 sequence is CASSLGGNGPDTQYF. The DNA for the CDR3 is TGCGCCAGCAGCCTGGGGGGGAACGGCCCAGATACGCAGTATTTT.

This chain links TRBV5-4 with TRBJ2-3; maybe TRBD2 (5 bases). Trimming shortened V by 1 base and J by 2 bases, and 11 bases separated the two germline ends. The length of the CDR3 is 15 residues. Germline V lookup: CDR1 SGHNT, CDR2 YYREEE (reference sequence). CDR3 DNA sequence: TGTGCCAGCAGCTTGCCCGGAGGTCTCACAGATACGCAGTATTTT. As protein: CASSLPGGLTDTQYF.

This sequence joins TRBV20-1 and TRBJ2-7, with D tentatively TRBD2 (5 bases). The CDR3 runs to 13 residues. Germline-derived CDR1 and CDR2 are DFQATT and SNEGSKA (reference sequence). Trimming shortened V by 3 bases and J by 0 bases, and 9 bases separated the two germline ends. In nucleotides, the CDR3 is TGCAGTGCTAGCCCGGCGGGCTCCTACGAGCAGTACTTC. This sequence encodes CSASPAGSYEQYF.

This clonotype was counted a single time. The junction departs from germline at one end; a sequencing error may be responsible. The chain links TRBV6-1 to TRBJ2-7; D gene unclear. The CDR3 contains 14 residues. The germline CDR1 and CDR2 sequences are MNHNS and SASEGT. The CDR3 reads CASSDTGGVYEQYF. In DNA, the CDR3 is TGCGCCAGCAGTGATACTGGTGGGGTGTACGAGCAGTACTTC.

In its sample, this clonotype ranks as medium-sized. This chain connects TRBV27 to TRBJ1-5; 11 positions match TRBD1. The J segment lost 4 bases and the V segment lost 5 bases, leaving 4 bases of the junction unmatched. This CDR3 comprises 15 residues. Germline V gives CDR1 MNHEY, CDR2 SMNVEV (reference sequence). As DNA, the CDR3 is TGTGCCAGCAGTCAGGGACAGGGGGGTAATCAGCCCCAGCATTTT. As protein: CASSQGQGGNQPQHF.

Only a few counts were recorded for this clonotype. This chain joins TRBV6-6 and TRBJ2-5; 11 bases fit TRBD2. Trimming at V came to 6 bases and at J to 4 bases, leaving 22 bases not matched to a gene. CDR1 and CDR2 from the germline V gene are MNHNY and SVGAGI (reference sequence). CDR3 length: 20 amino acids. CDR3 sequence reads: CASSPLAGDTMTQGRETQYF. The CDR3 region has the DNA TGTGCCAGCAGCCCACTAGCGGGAGACACGATGACTCAGGGACGAGAGACCCAGTACTTC.

Worth noting for this clonotype: This may come from a read error, since a much larger clone is one base off. The rearrangement joins TRBV6-5 to TRBJ2-7; 9 positions match TRBD1. In germline, CDR1 is MNHEY, CDR2 SVGAGI. V trimming: 5 bases; J trimming: 7 bases; junction bases outside the gene matches: 12. This CDR3 has 15 residues. CDR3 sequence (DNA): TGTGCCAGCAGTCTCTCCGGGACAGGGATAAATGAGCAGTACTTC. Translation: CASSLSGTGINEQYF.

The V call is TRBV18, the J call TRBJ1-4; D is unclear. CDR3 size: 13 residues. Per the germline V gene, CDR1 is KGHSH and CDR2 is LQKENI. V was trimmed by 4 bases and J by 7 bases, leaving 10 bases between them. CDR3 nucleotides: TGTGCCAGCTCACGGGAGGCAGGTGAAAAACTGTTTTTT. Translating gives CASSREAGEKLFF.

V and J are TRBV7-2 and TRBJ1-1; 7 positions agree with TRBD1. CDR1 is SGHTA and CDR2 is FQGNSA in the germline V gene. This CDR3 spans 15 amino acids. V was clipped by 2 bases and J by 2 bases; unmatched bases: 5. Written as DNA, the CDR3 is TGTGCCAGCAGCTTAACGGGACAGCGAAACACTGAAGCTTTCTTT. This translates into CASSLTGQRNTEAFF.

This chain joins TRBV27 and TRBJ1-6, with D perhaps matching TRBD1 (6 bases). With 8 bases removed from V and 5 bases from J, the gap between germline ends came to 16 bases. The CDR3 extends over 15 amino acids. Germline CDR1 is MNHEY and CDR2 is SMNVEV (reference sequence). Here the CDR3 DNA reads TGTGCCAGCTCCTCGGGACAATTAGATAATTCACCCCTCCACTTT. Its translation: CASSSGQLDNSPLHF.

Within the sample, this clonotype is large (0.1 to 1%). The chain uses TRBV19 and TRBJ2-2; D may be TRBD1 (5 bases). V was cut by 7 bases and J by 6 bases, with 12 bases left in between. The CDR3 extends over 13 amino acids. Germline loops: CDR1 LNHDA, CDR2 SQIVND (reference sequence). CDR3 sequence: CASKHRSAGELFF. The CDR3 DNA follows: TGTGCCAGTAAGCACAGGAGCGCCGGGGAGCTGTTTTTT.

Details on this clonotype: This may arise from a read error, as a much more abundant clone is one base away. The chain combines TRBV6-5 with TRBJ2-6; D call uncertain. Germline V gene data show CDR1 as MNHEY and CDR2 as SVGAGI. This CDR3 is built from 17 residues. DNA of the CDR3: TGTGCCAGCACTTACAAGGGCACCCCATTCGGGGCCAACGTCCTGACTTTC. Translating it yields CASTYKGTPFGANVLTF.

This clonotype is labeled as medium-sized. This chain joins TRBV6-6 and TRBJ2-2, with D unclear. V lost 0 bases and J 0 bases, leaving 5 bases between the germline ends. Looked up from germline, CDR1 is MNHNY and CDR2 is SVGAGI (reference sequence). The CDR3 sequence is 15 residues long. The CDR3: CASSYSGANTGELFF. CDR3 DNA sequence: TGTGCCAGCAGTTACTCGGGCGCGAACACCGGGGAGCTGTTTTTT.

The V call is TRBV24-1, the J call TRBJ2-2, with a possible D match to TRBD1 (5 bases). V was pared by 3 bases and J by 15 bases, with 19 bases between. The CDR3 loop spans 14 amino acids. The germline V gene has CDR1 KGHDR and CDR2 SFDVKD. The CDR3 region has the DNA TGTGCCACCAGTGATCCTACACAGGCGACAAAGGTGTTTTTT. Amino acid sequence: CATSDPTQATKVFF.

A few counts support this clonotype. J is TRBJ1-2 and V is TRBV5-6; D is ambiguous. This CDR3 is 12 amino acids long. V was shortened by 4 bases and J by 4 bases, with 8 bases between the two germline ends. The V gene's germline CDR1 is SGHDT and CDR2 YYEEEE. The DNA of the CDR3 is TGTGCCAGCAGCAATGACGGCTATGGCTACACCTTC. Amino acids: CASSNDGYGYTF. The whole variable domain, filled in from reference TRBV5-6 and TRBJ1-2, reads DAGVTQSPTHLIKTRGQQVTLRCSPKSGHDTVSWYQQALGQGPQFIFQYYEEEERQRGNFPDRFSGHQFPNYSSELNVNALLLGDSALYLCASSNDGYGYTFGSGTRLTVV.

The genes are TRBV15 and TRBJ2-7; the D gene is possibly TRBD1 (6 bases). The CDR3 is made up of 14 amino acids. Germline loops: CDR1 LNHNV, CDR2 YYDKDF (reference sequence). Trimming removed 6 bases from V and 0 bases from J, with 12 bases in between. The CDR3 DNA is TGTGCCACCAGTCCGCGACAGGTCTCCTACGAGCAGTACTTC. Its protein is CATSPRQVSYEQYF.

The table lists this clonotype with a few counts. This chain links TRBV6-1 with TRBJ1-6; D uncertain. Germline CDR1 is MNHNS and CDR2 is SASEGT. The CDR3 has 15 residues. Between the trimmed V and J ends, which lost 4 bases and 7 bases, there was a span of 14 bases. This CDR3 reads CASSGNLRLNSPLHF. The CDR3 nucleotides are TGTGCCAGCAGTGGAAATCTAAGACTCAATTCACCCCTCCACTTT.